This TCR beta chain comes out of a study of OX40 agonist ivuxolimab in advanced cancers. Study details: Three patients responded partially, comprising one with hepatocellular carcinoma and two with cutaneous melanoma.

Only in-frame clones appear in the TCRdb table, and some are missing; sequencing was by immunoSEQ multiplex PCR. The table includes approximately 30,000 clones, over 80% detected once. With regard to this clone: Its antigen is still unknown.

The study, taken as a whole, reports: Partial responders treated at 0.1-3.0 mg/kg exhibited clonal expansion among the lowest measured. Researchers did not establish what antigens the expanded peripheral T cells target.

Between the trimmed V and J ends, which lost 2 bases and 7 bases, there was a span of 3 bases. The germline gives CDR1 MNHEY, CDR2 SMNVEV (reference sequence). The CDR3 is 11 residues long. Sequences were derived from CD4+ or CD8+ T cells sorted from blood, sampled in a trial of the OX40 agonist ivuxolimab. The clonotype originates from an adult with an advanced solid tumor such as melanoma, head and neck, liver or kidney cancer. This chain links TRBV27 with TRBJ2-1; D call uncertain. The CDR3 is CASSLGNEQFF. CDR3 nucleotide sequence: TGTGCCAGCAGTTTAGGGAATGAGCAGTTCTTC.